The present entry profiles one T cell receptor (beta chain) with its context. Its target is unknown. These data originate in a study of identical twins. Study findings and constraints: An excess of low generation probability was shown by twin-shared out-of-frame alpha sequences.

The germline gives CDR1 LGHNT, CDR2 FRNRAP. The CDR3 extends over 15 amino acids. V shed 4 bases, J shed 3 bases, and the junction held 6 bases outside the gene matches. Template switching introduced a universal primer site, and the cDNA bore unique molecular identifiers. TCRdb called the 5' RACE reads again in MiXCR, with one record for every CDR3 protein. The table includes more than 1.5 million distinct CDR3 sequences, less than 35% detected once. The gene calls are TRBV12-5 and TRBJ2-3, with 8 bases lining up with TRBD2. Source material: cord blood. The clonotype was recovered from a newborn girl in good health. CDR3 DNA: TGTGCTAGTGGTTCGGGACTAGTGGGGACAGATACGCAGTATTTT. Translating gives CASGSGLVGTDTQYF.